This TCR beta chain derives from a study of T cells in narcolepsy. Study at large: Donors had narcolepsy type 1 or type 2, or were healthy controls.

Study-level findings and limits: Reportedly, autoreactive clonotypes were serially detected in patients' blood but not controls'. Same-patient CSF and blood CD4+ T cell clonotypes included HCRT-specific and TRIB2-specific autoreactive ones. Autoreactive clone sequences were missing from some blood memory CD4+ repertoires.

The CDR3 runs 15 residues. Germline loops: CDR1 LGHNA, CDR2 YSLEER. V was pared by 4 bases and J by 11 bases, with 9 bases of the junction left unmatched. A few counts support this clone. Its antigen is not known. Only in-frame clones appear in the TCRdb table, and some are missing; sequencing was by immunoSEQ multiplex PCR. The sample has fewer than 35,000 clones, under 85% seen once. Sequencing input: CD45RA- memory CD4+ T cells from PBMCs. The chain recombines TRBV4-3 with TRBJ1-3, with 12 bases fitting TRBD1. The receptor's source is a human donor with narcolepsy. The CDR3 nucleotides read TGCGCCAGCAGCCCCGGGACAGGGGGCATCTCCGCCATATATTTT. Its protein is CASSPGTGGISAIYF.